The 14 T cell receptor beta chains presented below share a single source sample, sequenced in a study of blood T cells in healthy people across ages. The authors ran a second PCR of about 7 to 11 cycles using a sample-barcoded 5' primer and a J-beta primer mix. From the 5' RACE reads, TCRdb called clonotypes with MiXCR, one entry per CDR3 protein. The sample has about 1.8 million distinct CDR3 sequences, around 50% seen once. Sequenced input: blood. The receptor set was obtained from a woman in her thirties or forties in good health.

The chain recombines TRBV9 with TRBJ1-5, with TRBD1 as a possible D gene (6 bases). The CDR3 length is 19 residues. The V gene lost 3 bases and the J gene lost 0 bases, with 22 bases spanning the gap. Germline V lookup: CDR1 SGDLS, CDR2 YYNGEE. CDR3 sequence reads: CASSEGPGGRGSSNQPQHF. The CDR3 DNA reads TGTGCCAGCAGCGAGGGGCCGGGCGGCAGGGGAAGTAGCAATCAGCCCCAGCATTTT.

CDR3 sequence: CASHKRTTDNEQYF. Here the CDR3 DNA reads TGTGCCAGCCACAAGAGGACAACTGACAATGAGCAGTACTTC. The rearrangement joins TRBV27 to TRBJ2-1, with a tentative D call TRBD1 (5 bases). The J call may be faulty, since TRBJ2-7 better matches the DNA end. From germline, CDR1 is MNHEY and CDR2 SMNVEV (reference sequence). This CDR3 spans 14 amino acids.

This clonotype appeared a few times. V gene TRBV7-2 combines with J gene TRBJ2-5; TRBD1 or TRBD2 may be the D gene (5 bases each). CDR3 length: 15 residues. Germline V gene sequence: CDR1 SGHTA, CDR2 FQGNSA. Trimming took off 3 bases at V and 1 base at J, with 12 bases between the two ends. The CDR3 nucleotides read TGTGCCAGCAGCTTTTCCGGGGCCTTCCAAGAGACCCAGTACTTC. Encoded protein: CASSFSGAFQETQYF.

This chain connects TRBV20-1 to TRBJ2-7; 10 bases agree with TRBD2. CDR1 and CDR2 from the germline V gene are DFQATT and SNEGSKA (reference sequence). The V segment lost 3 bases and the J segment 4 bases; nucleotides outside the gene matches: 3. The CDR3 sequence is 13 residues long. The CDR3 region has the DNA TGCAGTGCTAGCACTAGCGGGATTTACGAGCAGTACTTC. Protein product: CSASTSGIYEQYF.

This clonotype was seen a handful of times. This sequence joins TRBV20-1 and TRBJ2-5, with a weak D call TRBD1 (5 bases). Germline loops: CDR1 DFQATT, CDR2 SNEGSKA (reference sequence). Deletions cut 6 bases from V and 0 bases from J, with 17 bases between. The CDR3 consists of 15 residues. The CDR3 coding sequence is TGCAGTGCCAAGGGGAATATCGGGTACCAAGAGACCCAGTACTTC. This translates into CSAKGNIGYQETQYF.

V and J are TRBV5-1 and TRBJ2-1; D possibly corresponds to TRBD1 (6 bases). Germline assignment: CDR1 SGHRS and CDR2 YFSETQ. The CDR3 extends over 15 amino acids. V was shortened by 4 bases and J by 0 bases, with 11 bases between the two germline ends. The DNA for the CDR3 is TGCGCCAGCAGCCCAGCACAGGGCTCCTACAATGAGCAGTTCTTC. This sequence encodes CASSPAQGSYNEQFF.

The sample holds a few counts of this clonotype. This sequence joins TRBV29-1 and TRBJ2-3; 7 nucleotides agree with TRBD2. Looked up from germline, CDR1 is SQVTM and CDR2 is ANQGSEA. The CDR3 sequence is 15 residues long. Trimming took 7 bases from V and 1 from J; bases not matched to a gene: 11. The CDR3 coding sequence is TGCAGCGCCCAAGTGGGACGGGGGGGCACAGATACGCAGTATTTT. This sequence encodes CSAQVGRGGTDTQYF.

The chain employs TRBV20-1 and TRBJ2-7; the D gene is possibly TRBD1 (6 bases). Trimming took off 1 base at V and 2 bases at J, with 12 bases between the two ends. This CDR3 has 14 amino acids. CDR1 and CDR2 from the germline V gene are DFQATT and SNEGSKA (reference sequence). The DNA for the CDR3 is TGCAGTGCTAGAGCAATCAGGGGTCCCTACGAGCAGTACTTC. Translation: CSARAIRGPYEQYF.

This rearrangement joins TRBV14 to TRBJ2-1; 7 nucleotides agree with TRBD1. The germline gives CDR1 SGHDN, CDR2 FVKESK. There are 16 residues in the CDR3. The V and J ends lost 4 bases and 3 bases, in that order; junction bases with no gene match: 9. The CDR3, as DNA: TGTGCCAGCAGCCTAGCGACAGGGCTACACTACAATGAGCAGTTCTTC. The encoded protein is CASSLATGLHYNEQFF. The full variable domain, completed using reference TRBV14 and TRBJ2-1, is EAGVTQFPSHSVIEKGQTVTLRCDPISGHDNLYWYRRVMGKEIKFLLHFVKESKQDESGMPNNRFLAERTGGTYSTLKVQPAELEDSGVYFCASSLATGLHYNEQFFGPGTRLTVL.

The V call is TRBV20-1, the J call TRBJ2-7; 9 nucleotides align to TRBD1. The V and J ends lost 2 bases and 5 bases, in that order; junction bases with no gene match: 10. The CDR3 contains 15 residues. CDR1 is DFQATT, CDR2 SNEGSKA, per germline (reference sequence). CDR3 amino acids: CSARHPGQGLHEQYF. The CDR3 DNA reads as TGCAGTGCTAGACATCCGGGACAGGGTCTACACGAGCAGTACTTC.

The CDR3 nucleotides are TGTGCCAGCAGTTTAGTGCGGGACAGGAAGTTCTTC. It codes for CASSLVRDRKFF. The chain carries TRBV12-3 or TRBV12-4 and TRBJ2-1; TRBD1 matches at 8 bases. The CDR3 spans 12 residues. Trimming at V came to 1 base and at J to 14 bases, leaving 4 bases not matched to a gene.

The chain has TRBV20-1 and TRBJ2-5; 7 bases map to TRBD2. J gave up 3 bases and V 5 bases, and 6 bases lay outside the gene matches. Germline V lookup: CDR1 DFQATT, CDR2 SNEGSKA (reference sequence). CDR3 size: 13 residues. The chain's CDR3 is CSAWGLPEETQYF. The DNA for the CDR3 is TGCAGTGCTTGGGGACTACCAGAAGAGACCCAGTACTTC.

The chain couples TRBV28 to TRBJ1-5; D not certain. This CDR3 contains 17 residues. Trimming pared 2 bases from V and 2 bases from J, leaving 16 bases between. Looked up from germline, CDR1 is MDHEN and CDR2 is SYDVKM. CDR3 in amino acids: CASSLLRHRVGNQPQHF. The CDR3, as DNA: TGTGCCAGCAGTTTACTCCGGCACCGGGTGGGCAATCAGCCCCAGCATTTT.

This clonotype was counted between two and nine times. The chain couples TRBV28 to TRBJ1-2; 9 positions agree with TRBD1. Trimming at V came to 6 bases and at J to 6 bases, leaving 11 bases not matched to a gene. Germline V lookup: CDR1 MDHEN, CDR2 SYDVKM. The CDR3 length is 15 residues. This CDR3 is CASSPYRDREDGYTF. The CDR3 bases are TGTGCCAGCAGCCCTTACCGGGACAGGGAAGATGGCTACACCTTC.